The rows below give T cell receptor beta chains drawn from one sample of a study of shared clonotypes between healthy human individuals. The method was immunoSEQ multiplex PCR; TCRdb's version includes in-frame clones alone and lacks a portion of them. The data contain about 700,000 clones, around 90% of them singletons. Sequenced: naive CD8+ T cells sorted from blood. Receptors were obtained from a man younger than 40 in good health. Each CDR3 is given with its conserved first and last residue. Clone size is stated in some rows and not others, as once, few, many or a class when expanded.

clone_size,cdr3_length,v_call,cdr3_aa
-,14,TRBV10-3,CAISAGTGTYEQYF
-,15,TRBV27,CASSYGGAGEETQYF
-,14,TRBV6-1,CASSEGWNTYEQYF
-,14,TRBV29-1,CSVEVGGTENGYTF
-,14,TRBV5-1,CASSPSGNQETQYF
-,18,TRBV9,CASSVKGSGANSYNEQFF
-,15,TRBV7-2,CASSLEDRAGNTIYF
-,14,TRBV4-3,CASSQVGGADTQYF
-,15,TRBV27,CASSPGTGGNQPQHF
-,13,TRBV10-3,CASHRELVDTQYF
-,21,TRBV21-1,CASSNSRASGRKLRDYNEQFF
once,13,TRBV28,CASSPGQSYEQYF
-,14,TRBV2,CASLPRDRDYEQYF
-,15,TRBV7-3,CASSFTQGGTGELFF
-,13,TRBV7-2,CATSHPPIETQYF
-,14,TRBV28,CASSPLSVTYEQYF
-,13,TRBV30,CAWSRIGANVLTF
-,15,TRBV7-8,CASSQAARLRNVLTF
-,13,TRBV28,CASSLLEAYEQYF
-,17,TRBV10-3,CADTFPSLGGGAYEQYF
-,14,TRBV6-5,CASSYLAGGDEQFF
once,15,TRBV5-1,CASSFAQGVTGELFF
-,12,TRBV25-1,CASGPGGDTQYF
-,12,TRBV5-4,CASRRDSEKLFF
-,14,TRBV5-1,CASSSGQGAYGYTF
once,15,TRBV7-8,CASSPPPGTSGGEFF
-,14,TRBV27,CASSLLAGGREQFF
-,17,TRBV7-9,CASSLVQVPGVNSGAFF
-,15,TRBV7-9,CASSYLAGGDNEQFF
-,17,TRBV15,CATLGTGGFTTNEKLFF
-,15,TRBV7-6,CASSLFPLSDNEQFF
few,14,TRBV29-1,CSVDAGGNLGELFF
-,15,TRBV4-1,CASSQVGLMADTQYF
-,16,TRBV7-2,CASSAGPRTGLSEQFF
-,14,TRBV15,CATSPGTGWNGYTF
few,16,TRBV28,CASSLVMEGQGDEQYF
-,16,TRBV7-6,CASSLVTHSPTDTQYF
-,14,TRBV11-2,CASSLVHGGETQYF
-,15,TRBV5-6,CASSSDLQGLYGYTF
-,13,TRBV15,CATSRRSVETQYF
-,14,TRBV9,CASDFGSGANVLTF
-,14,TRBV7-2,CASSLSGFQETQYF
-,11,TRBV7-9,CASSGQSRWFF
-,12,TRBV6-1,CASTQFNQPQHF
-,16,TRBV18,CANSNRAGRILNEQFF
-,14,TRBV4-1,CASSARTGDYGYTF
-,16,TRBV29-1,CSVDSRRQGTSYEQYF
-,11,TRBV20-1,CSAPLNTEAFF
-,11,TRBV6-1,CASTRDGEQFF
-,12,TRBV9,CASSPNTGELFF
-,14,TRBV10-3,CAISENDGYYEQYF
-,10,TRBV30,CAWSVDTIYF
-,15,TRBV7-9,CASSDRTGPHNEQFF
-,13,TRBV6-4,CASSPTRFGTQYF
-,14,TRBV5-8,CASSLRQANYEQYF